The 17 T cell receptor beta chains below all came from one sample that was sequenced in a study of blood T cell repertoires in COVID-19. Only in-frame clones appear in the TCRdb table, and some are missing; sequencing was by immunoSEQ multiplex PCR. The sample has 150,000 or so clones; roughly nine tenths are singletons. The source material was peripheral blood. Receptors originate from a man younger than 35 with COVID-19, enrolled during active disease.

This clone was observed a few times. The chain couples TRBV25-1 to TRBJ2-7; TRBD2 matches at 7 bases. The J segment lost 5 bases and the V segment lost 0 bases, leaving 1 base of the junction unmatched. Germline assignment: CDR1 MGHDK and CDR2 SYGVNS. This CDR3 spans 13 amino acids. The CDR3: CASSEYGGDEQYF. As DNA, the CDR3 is TGTGCCAGCAGTGAATATGGGGGGGACGAGCAGTACTTC.

This chain joins TRBV29-1 and TRBJ2-1; 9 nucleotides line up with TRBD1. The CDR3 runs to 16 residues. J was trimmed by 2 bases and V by 5 bases; bases with no gene match: 10. The germline V gene has CDR1 SQVTM and CDR2 ANQGSEA. CDR3 region: CSVLIQGAIPYNEQFF. CDR3 nucleotide sequence: TGCAGCGTTTTAATACAGGGGGCGATCCCCTACAATGAGCAGTTCTTC.

The chain uses TRBV2 and TRBJ2-3; 8 bases fit TRBD1. CDR1 is SNHLY, CDR2 FYNNEI, per germline. J lost 4 bases, V lost 6 bases, and 6 bases had no gene match. The CDR3 totals 14 residues. The CDR3 DNA follows: TGTGCCAGCAGCCTCAGGGGGCAAGCAGATACGCAGTATTTT. It is translated as CASSLRGQADTQYF.

The rearrangement uses TRBV28 and TRBJ1-5, with TRBD1 as a possible D gene (5 bases). The CDR3 runs 14 residues. Germline lookup yields CDR1 MDHEN and CDR2 SYDVKM. V lost 6 bases to trimming and J lost 6 bases, with 15 bases between them. The CDR3 here is CASSPVGEGQPQHF. For the CDR3, the DNA is TGTGCCAGCAGCCCAGTGGGGGAGGGTCAGCCCCAGCATTTT.

The rearrangement joins TRBV30 to TRBJ1-2; D is perhaps TRBD1 (6 bases). Germline V lookup: CDR1 GTSNPN, CDR2 SVGIG (reference sequence). The CDR3 sequence is 15 residues long. Trimming pared 0 bases from V and 8 bases from J, leaving 19 bases between. CDR3 nucleotides: TGTGCCTGGAGTGTAATCCCAGGGGCCGGTAGGGGCTACACCTTC. Its translation is CAWSVIPGAGRGYTF.

This chain links TRBV9 with TRBJ1-1; 9 nucleotides match TRBD1. Germline values: CDR1 SGDLS, CDR2 YYNGEE. The length of the CDR3 is 17 residues. With 0 bases clipped from V and 3 bases from J, the junction kept 9 bases outside the gene matches. CDR3 nucleotide sequence: TGTGCCAGCAGCGTAGATGGGGACAGGGAGGTCGACACTGAAGCTTTCTTT. It yields the protein CASSVDGDREVDTEAFF. Complete variable domain (other parts from reference TRBV9 and TRBJ1-1): DSGVTQTPKHLITATGQRVTLRCSPRSGDLSVYWYQQSLDQGLQFLIQYYNGEERAKGNILERFSAQQFPDLHSELNLSSLELGDSALYFCASSVDGDREVDTEAFFGQGTRLTVV.

The rearrangement joins TRBV19 to TRBJ1-5, with unresolved D. The CDR3 sequence is 15 residues long. The V gene's germline CDR1 is LNHDA and CDR2 SQIVND (reference sequence). V dropped 3 bases and J dropped 2 bases, with 11 bases sitting between them. The CDR3 spells CASSMGLFGNQPQHF. CDR3 in DNA: TGTGCCAGTAGTATGGGCCTATTTGGCAATCAGCCCCAGCATTTT.

This CDR3 reads CASSMPTGANTEAFF. In nucleotides, the CDR3 is TGTGCCAGCAGTATGCCGACAGGGGCGAACACTGAAGCTTTCTTT. The chain is built from TRBV28 and TRBJ1-1; 8 nucleotides align to TRBD1. V shed 5 bases, J shed 1 base, and the junction held 6 bases outside the gene matches. The CDR3 has 15 amino acids. Germline values: CDR1 MDHEN, CDR2 SYDVKM.

This chain uses TRBV30 with TRBJ2-7; the match to TRBD1 covers 8 bases. J lost 3 bases, V lost 6 bases, and 1 base had no gene match. Germline V gives CDR1 GTSNPN, CDR2 SVGIG (reference sequence). The CDR3 length is 11 residues. The CDR3 nucleotides are TGTGCCTGCACAGGGGGCTACGAGCAGTACTTC. Protein: CACTGGYEQYF. The whole variable domain, remainder taken from reference TRBV30 and TRBJ2-7, is SQTIHQWPATLVQPVGSPLSLECTVEGTSNPNLYWYRQAAGRGLQLLFYSVGIGQISSEVPQNLSASRPQDRQFILSSKKLLLSDSGFYLCACTGGYEQYFGPGTRLTVT.

V is TRBV6-5 and J is TRBJ2-7, with D perhaps TRBD2 (5 bases). V lost 1 base and J 0 bases, leaving 7 bases between the germline ends. Germline V gene sequence: CDR1 MNHEY, CDR2 SVGAGI. This CDR3 region has 14 residues. The CDR3 is CASSYLGGSYEQYF. CDR3 nucleotide sequence: TGTGCCAGCAGTTACTTAGGAGGCTCCTACGAGCAGTACTTC.

The rearrangement joins TRBV4-1 to TRBJ2-2; 8 bases match TRBD2. V was clipped by 3 bases and J by 5 bases; unmatched bases: 5. The CDR3 loop spans 15 amino acids. The germline V gene has CDR1 MGHRA and CDR2 YSYEKL. This chain's CDR3 is CASSHGRAGTGELFF. CDR3 bases: TGCGCCAGCAGCCACGGGAGGGCCGGTACCGGGGAGCTGTTTTTT.

The gene calls are TRBV11-2 and TRBJ1-1, with D possibly TRBD1 on 6 matching bases. The CDR3 runs 17 residues. Per the germline V gene, CDR1 is SGHAT and CDR2 is FQNNGV. Deletions cut 7 bases from V and 4 bases from J, with 25 bases between. The CDR3 here is CASKPTDSLPIFTEAFF. In DNA form, the CDR3 reads TGTGCCAGCAAGCCCACGGACAGCCTGCCTATTTTCACTGAAGCTTTCTTT.

In regard to this clone: Additional DNA sequences in this sample encode the identical CDR3. The V gene is TRBV7-8, the J gene TRBJ2-7; 10 bases are a match to TRBD1. The CDR3 has 14 amino acids. Germline loops: CDR1 SGHVS, CDR2 FQNEAQ. After removal of 4 bases from V and 2 bases from J, the junction contained 2 bases not matched to a gene. The chain's CDR3 is CASSSGQGAYEQYF. The DNA of the CDR3 is TGTGCCAGCAGCTCCGGACAGGGGGCCTACGAGCAGTACTTC.

J is TRBJ2-1 and V is TRBV30, with 9 positions matching TRBD2. Trimming cost V 0 bases and J 6 bases; bases outside gene matches: 3. Germline V gene lookup returns CDR1 GTSNPN and CDR2 SVGIG (reference sequence). The CDR3 has 14 amino acids. CDR3 amino acids: CAWSVGLAFNEQFF. In DNA form, the CDR3 reads TGTGCCTGGAGTGTCGGACTAGCGTTCAATGAGCAGTTCTTC. The whole variable domain, remainder taken from reference TRBV30 and TRBJ2-1, is SQTIHQWPATLVQPVGSPLSLECTVEGTSNPNLYWYRQAAGRGLQLLFYSVGIGQISSEVPQNLSASRPQDRQFILSSKKLLLSDSGFYLCAWSVGLAFNEQFFGPGTRLTVL.

The chain joins TRBV5-1 to TRBJ2-7; 8 positions agree with TRBD1. Germline V CDR1 and CDR2: SGHRS, YFSETQ. The ends lost 0 bases at V and 5 bases at J; junction bases unmatched: 1. The CDR3 totals 13 residues. Written as DNA, the CDR3 is TGCGCCAGCAGCTTGGAGACAGGGGACGAGCAGTACTTC. This gives the protein CASSLETGDEQYF.

V usage is TRBV19 and J usage is TRBJ2-7; 10 nucleotides align to TRBD1. The CDR3 has 14 residues. V shed 7 bases, J shed 1 base, and the junction held 4 bases outside the gene matches. The germline V gene encodes CDR1 LNHDA and CDR2 SQIVND (reference sequence). For the CDR3, the DNA is TGTGCCAGTACCGCGGGACAGGGGTCCTACGAGCAGTACTTC. The encoded protein is CASTAGQGSYEQYF.

The rearrangement uses TRBV29-1 and TRBJ2-1; weak D call: TRBD2 (7 bases). The CDR3 is 13 residues long. The V end was cut by 4 bases, the J end by 7 bases, with 14 bases between. Germline lookup yields CDR1 SQVTM and CDR2 ANQGSEA. CDR3 residues: CSVARGGDNEQFF. The CDR3 bases are TGCAGCGTTGCCAGGGGAGGGGATAATGAGCAGTTCTTC.